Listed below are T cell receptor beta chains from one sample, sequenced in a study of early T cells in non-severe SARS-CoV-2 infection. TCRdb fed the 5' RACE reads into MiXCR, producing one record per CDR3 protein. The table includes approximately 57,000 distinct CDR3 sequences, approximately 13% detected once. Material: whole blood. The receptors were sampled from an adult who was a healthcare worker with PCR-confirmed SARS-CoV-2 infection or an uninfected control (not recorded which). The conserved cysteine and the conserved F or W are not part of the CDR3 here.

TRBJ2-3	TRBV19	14	ASSLQGLLRADTQY
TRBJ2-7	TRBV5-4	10	ASSFVFDEQY
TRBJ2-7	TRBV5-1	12	ATKETWESYEQY
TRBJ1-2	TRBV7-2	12	ASSQGTDNYGYT
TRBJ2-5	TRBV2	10	ASSESGKTQY
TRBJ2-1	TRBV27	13	ASSLDGSSYNEQF
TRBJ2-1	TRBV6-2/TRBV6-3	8	ASNNNEQF
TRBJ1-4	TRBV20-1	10	SAFRPNEKLF
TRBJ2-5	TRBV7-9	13	ASSQPTSGQETQY
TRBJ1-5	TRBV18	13	ASSLNGGVAEPQH
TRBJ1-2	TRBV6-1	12	ASSENTGATGYT
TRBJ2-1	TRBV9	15	ASSSRPAGGTYNEQF
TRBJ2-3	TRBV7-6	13	ASSPRGGNTDTQY
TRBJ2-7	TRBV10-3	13	AINDAGLGASEQY
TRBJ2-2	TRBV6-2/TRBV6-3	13	ASSSLPTGTGELF
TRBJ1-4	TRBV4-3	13	ASSHTGDANEKLF
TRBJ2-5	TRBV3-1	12	ASSQRGGLETQY
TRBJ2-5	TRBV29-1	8	SAGGETQY
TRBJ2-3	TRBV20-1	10	SVRGATDTQY
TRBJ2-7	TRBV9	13	ASSPNPGQLYEQY
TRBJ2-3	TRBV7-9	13	ASSRPGQGTDTQY
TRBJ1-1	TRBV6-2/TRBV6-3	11	ASSYGGIAEAF
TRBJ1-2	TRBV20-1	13	SARDYSRRTVGYT
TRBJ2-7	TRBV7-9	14	ASSLPTSGGRVKQY
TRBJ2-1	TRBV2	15	ASSPGRTGYGYNEQF
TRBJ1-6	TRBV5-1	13	ASCFSGQYNSPLH
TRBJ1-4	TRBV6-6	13	ASSYPRRGDEKLF
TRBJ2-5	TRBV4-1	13	ASSQGGQPQETQY
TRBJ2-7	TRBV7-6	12	ASSADRVTYEQY
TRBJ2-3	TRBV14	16	ASSLRQDGRHSTDTQY
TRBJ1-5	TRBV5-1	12	ASSLTGERQPQH
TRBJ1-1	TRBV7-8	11	ASSLGGAGYAF
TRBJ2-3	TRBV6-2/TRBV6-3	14	ASSTSRLAGADTQY
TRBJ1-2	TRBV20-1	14	SARAPGGTLFAGYT
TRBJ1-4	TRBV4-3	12	ASSQGRVGEKLF
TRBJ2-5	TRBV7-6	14	ASSFLITGAQETQY
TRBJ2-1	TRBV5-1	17	ASSPMLAGGTSSYNEQF
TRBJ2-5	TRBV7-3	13	ASSLTWGLQETQY
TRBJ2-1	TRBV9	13	ASSVGVGSYNEQF
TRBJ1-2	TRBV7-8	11	ASSLERVYGYT
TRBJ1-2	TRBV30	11	AWNRDGGRSYT
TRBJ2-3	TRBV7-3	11	ASSLTYSDTQY
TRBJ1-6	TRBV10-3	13	AISESGRVESPLH
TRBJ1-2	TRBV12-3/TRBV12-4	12	ASSSPGQGPGYT
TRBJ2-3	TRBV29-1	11	SARGLGTDTQY
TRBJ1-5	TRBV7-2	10	ASSSPTGSQH
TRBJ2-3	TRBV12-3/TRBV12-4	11	ASSTWGTDTQY
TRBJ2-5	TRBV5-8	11	ASSSDQAETQY
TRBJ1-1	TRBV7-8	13	ASSFNSRPNTEAF
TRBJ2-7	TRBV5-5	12	ASSLEVASYEQY
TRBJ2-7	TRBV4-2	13	ASSQERGQSNEQY
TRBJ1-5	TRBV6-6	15	ASSYSPLRPPDSPQH
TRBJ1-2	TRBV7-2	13	ASSLDSGAKGGYT
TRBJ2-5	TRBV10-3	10	AISGNGETQY